The 29 T cell receptor beta chains below were found in one sample sequenced in a study of graft-versus-host responses after intestinal transplantation. These receptors have no identified antigens. Libraries were prepared by immunoSEQ multiplex PCR; TCRdb keeps only in-frame clonotypes and omits some of them. The sample yields about 36,000 clones, roughly 95% seen once. Sample: unstimulated CD4+ T cells sorted from spleen or lymph node cells, taken before transplant. Receptor source: a human donor who was the organ donor for an intestinal transplant.

The J gene is TRBJ2-7, the V gene TRBV20-1, with D perhaps matching TRBD2 (5 bases). Germline V CDR1 and CDR2: DFQATT, SNEGSKA (reference sequence). The V and J ends lost 5 bases and 2 bases respectively, with 7 bases between them. There are 11 residues in the CDR3. CDR3 in DNA: TGCAGTGCTTCCGGGACCTACGAGCAGTACTTC. Its translation: CSASGTYEQYF.

CDR3 coding DNA: TGTGCCAGCAGCTCCGGGACTAGCGGGCCGGGGTTTGAGACCCAGTACTTC. As protein: CASSSGTSGPGFETQYF. The chain recombines TRBV5-8 with TRBJ2-5; the match to TRBD2 covers 12 bases. CDR1 is SGHTS and CDR2 is YDEGEE in the germline V gene. This CDR3 comprises 17 residues. V trimming: 3 bases; J trimming: 5 bases; junction bases outside the gene matches: 11.

The chain recombines TRBV4-2 with TRBJ1-2; the match to TRBD1 covers 8 bases. Germline trimming cut 6 bases from V and 5 bases from J; bases unmatched to any gene: 14. The germline V gene has CDR1 LGHNA and CDR2 YNFKEQ. The CDR3 runs to 16 residues. The CDR3 region has the DNA TGTGCCAGCAGTATCCTCCAGGACAGGGCCGGTTATGGCTACACCTTC. This sequence encodes CASSILQDRAGYGYTF.

This chain connects TRBV4-2 to TRBJ2-7; D unclear. The CDR3 totals 14 residues. V lost 1 base and J 6 bases, leaving 13 bases between the germline ends. Germline V lookup: CDR1 LGHNA, CDR2 YNFKEQ. CDR3 sequence: CASSQGRSTTEQYF. DNA of the CDR3: TGTGCCAGCAGCCAAGGTAGGAGTACTACCGAGCAGTACTTC.

The rearrangement links TRBV7-2 to TRBJ2-3; D is tentatively TRBD1 or TRBD2 (6 bases each). Germline V lookup: CDR1 SGHTA, CDR2 FQGNSA. The CDR3 contains 15 residues. V lost 5 bases to trimming and J lost 2 bases, with 14 bases between them. The CDR3 region has the DNA TGTGCCAGCAGCAATAGGGGGGCCATCACAGATACGCAGTATTTT. Translation gives CASSNRGAITDTQYF.

The chain couples TRBV19 to TRBJ1-1; D call uncertain. Germline CDR1 LNHDA, CDR2 SQIVND (reference sequence). V lost 3 bases and J lost 0, with 8 bases in between. The length of the CDR3 is 14 residues. As DNA, the CDR3 is TGTGCCAGTAGTATGGGCCAGATGAACACTGAAGCTTTCTTT. Amino acids: CASSMGQMNTEAFF.

V is TRBV28 and J is TRBJ1-3; D gene ambiguous. The CDR3 covers 14 residues. The germline V gene has CDR1 MDHEN and CDR2 SYDVKM. Trimming took off 6 bases at V and 2 bases at J, with 11 bases between the two ends. CDR3 in amino acids: CASRAGGAGNTIYF. CDR3 sequence (DNA): TGTGCCAGCAGGGCGGGAGGAGCTGGAAACACCATATATTTT.

With respect to this clone: Different DNA sequences within this sample yield the same CDR3. The gene calls are TRBV6-1 and TRBJ2-2, with D maybe TRBD1 (5 bases). Germline assignment: CDR1 MNHNS and CDR2 SASEGT. This CDR3 spans 14 amino acids. V gave up 6 bases and J gave up 8 bases, with 16 bases separating them. In nucleotides, the CDR3 is TGTGCCAGCAGGGCTACAGGCCCGAGGGGGGAGCTGTTTTTT. This gives the protein CASRATGPRGELFF.

This sequence joins TRBV9 and TRBJ2-5; D perhaps matches TRBD2 (6 bases). The length of the CDR3 is 13 residues. With 4 bases removed from V and 5 bases from J, the gap between germline ends came to 12 bases. Germline V lookup: CDR1 SGDLS, CDR2 YYNGEE. This chain's CDR3 is CASSRLVGETQYF. The CDR3 nucleotides are TGTGCCAGCAGCCGACTAGTGGGCGAGACCCAGTACTTC.

V gene TRBV10-3 combines with J gene TRBJ2-1, with TRBD1 matching 10 bases. With V trimmed by 6 bases and J by 7 bases, 6 bases remained unmatched. Looked up from germline, CDR1 is ENHRY and CDR2 is SYGVKD. CDR3 length: 14 amino acids. CDR3 amino acids: CAISVDRGRNEQFF. CDR3 coding DNA: TGTGCCATCAGCGTAGACAGGGGGCGGAATGAGCAGTTCTTC.

This clone turned up a few times. The rearrangement links TRBV23-1 to TRBJ1-2, with 8 bases fitting TRBD1. TRBV23-1 is identified as an open reading frame with a role that is uncertain. J was trimmed by 7 bases and V by 0 bases; bases with no gene match: 4. CDR3 length equals 14 residues. CDR3 nucleotide sequence: TGCGCCAGCAGTCAATCACCAGGGGGCTGTGGCTACACCTTC. Encoded protein: CASSQSPGGCGYTF.

This rearrangement joins TRBV9 to TRBJ2-1, with 7 bases identical to TRBD2. Germline V lookup: CDR1 SGDLS, CDR2 YYNGEE. The CDR3 spans 15 residues. V was pared by 3 bases and J by 8 bases, with 11 bases of the junction left unmatched. The CDR3 bases are TGTGCCAGCAGCGCGAGGGGAGGGTGGGGCGATGAGCAGTTCTTC. Amino acid sequence: CASSARGGWGDEQFF.

This chain connects TRBV4-3 to TRBJ1-2; D may be TRBD1 (5 bases). CDR1 LGHNA and CDR2 YSLEER come from the germline V gene. V gave up 2 bases and J gave up 2 bases, with 12 bases separating them. The CDR3 runs to 15 residues. CDR3 nucleotide sequence: TGCGCCAGCAGCCAACAAAGGGGCCTAAACTATGGCTACACCTTC. This translates into CASSQQRGLNYGYTF.

The chain employs TRBV11-2 and TRBJ1-4; 10 positions match TRBD1. CDR3 length: 14 residues. Germline trimming cut 3 bases from V and 7 bases from J; bases unmatched to any gene: 2. Looked up from germline, CDR1 is SGHAT and CDR2 is FQNNGV. The CDR3 DNA sequence: TGTGCCAGCAGCTTGGACAGGGGGAGTGAAAAACTGTTTTTT. It is translated as CASSLDRGSEKLFF.

V gene TRBV7-2 combines with J gene TRBJ1-1; D remains unclear. The germline gives CDR1 SGHTA, CDR2 FQGNSA. The CDR3 runs 13 residues. The germline V and J ends were trimmed by 3 bases and 1 base, with 6 bases remaining between them. The CDR3 coding sequence is TGTGCCAGCAGCTTGGTGGGGAACACTGAAGCTTTCTTT. Protein: CASSLVGNTEAFF.

The chain uses TRBV7-2 and TRBJ2-6; D call uncertain. The germline V gene has CDR1 SGHTA and CDR2 FQGNSA. V lost 5 bases and J 5 bases, leaving 19 bases between the germline ends. The CDR3 is 17 residues long. The CDR3 DNA is TGTGCCAGCAGCCTGTTGAAACGACAAAGTCGGGCCAACGTCCTGACTTTC. Translating it yields CASSLLKRQSRANVLTF.

V and J are TRBV7-2 and TRBJ2-7, with a possible D match to TRBD1 (6 bases). The CDR3 is 13 residues long. With 5 bases removed from V and 2 bases from J, the gap between germline ends came to 10 bases. Germline CDR1 SGHTA, CDR2 FQGNSA. The CDR3 is CASSASGAYEQYF. CDR3 DNA: TGTGCCAGCAGCGCTTCAGGGGCCTACGAGCAGTACTTC.

This clone was seen a single time. The rearrangement joins TRBV5-8 to TRBJ1-6; TRBD1 matches 9 bases. Unmatched junction bases numbered 1, after V lost 0 bases and J lost 9 bases. From germline, CDR1 is SGHTS and CDR2 YDEGEE. The CDR3 runs to 14 residues. This CDR3 is CASSLDRGLSPLHF. For the CDR3, the DNA is TGTGCCAGCAGCTTGGACAGGGGGCTTTCACCCCTCCACTTT.

The chain carries TRBV5-5 and TRBJ2-1; 11 positions match TRBD2. Germline CDR1 reads SGHKS; CDR2 reads YYEKEE (reference sequence). The CDR3 extends over 16 amino acids. V lost 0 bases, J lost 9 bases, and 8 bases stayed unmatched. The CDR3 nucleotides read TGTGCCAGCAGCTTGGTAAGACTAGCGGGGTCGATTGAGCAGTTCTTC. This encodes CASSLVRLAGSIEQFF.

The chain joins TRBV6-5 to TRBJ1-3; D perhaps matches TRBD1 (5 bases). V was pared by 6 bases and J by 4 bases, with 13 bases between. The germline CDR1 and CDR2 sequences are MNHEY and SVGAGI. The CDR3 is 14 residues long. DNA of the CDR3: TGTGCCAGCAGACCCGGGGGATCGGGAAACACCATATATTTT. Translation: CASRPGGSGNTIYF.

J is TRBJ1-2 and V is TRBV5-4; a possible D gene is TRBD1 (5 bases). V was clipped by 0 bases and J by 3 bases, with 15 bases between them. The germline V gene encodes CDR1 SGHNT and CDR2 YYREEE (reference sequence). The CDR3 spans 16 residues. The CDR3 region has the DNA TGTGCCAGCAGCTTGGCTCGGACAAGGACGGACTATGGCTACACCTTC. It codes for CASSLARTRTDYGYTF.

The chain combines TRBV7-4 with TRBJ2-7; 7 bases are a match to TRBD2. After removal of 0 bases from V and 4 bases from J, the junction contained 0 bases not matched to a gene. Germline CDR1 is SGHVT and CDR2 is SQSDAQ. The CDR3 has 13 amino acids. In DNA, the CDR3 is TGTGCCAGCAGCTTAGCGGGGGGGTACGAGCAGTACTTC. Residues: CASSLAGGYEQYF.

The V call is TRBV27, the J call TRBJ2-2; the D is unclear. Trimming removed 6 bases from V and 5 bases from J, with 10 bases in between. CDR1 and CDR2 from the germline V gene are MNHEY and SMNVEV (reference sequence). The CDR3 extends over 13 amino acids. CDR3 amino acids: CASSRRLTGELFF. As DNA, the CDR3 is TGTGCCAGCAGCCGCCGATTGACCGGGGAGCTGTTTTTT.

The rearrangement links TRBV4-1 to TRBJ1-2; 7 bases are shared with TRBD1. Germline CDR1 is MGHRA and CDR2 is YSYEKL. The CDR3 consists of 17 residues. V lost 2 bases and J lost 8; bases outside the gene matches: 17. The CDR3 loop reads CASSQSVRRQGGFGYTF. The CDR3 nucleotides are TGCGCCAGCAGCCAATCGGTAAGGCGACAGGGAGGATTCGGCTACACCTTC.

The chain employs TRBV6-6 and TRBJ2-2; TRBD1 is a possible D gene (6 bases). V lost 4 bases and J lost 0, with 12 bases in between. The CDR3 runs to 16 residues. CDR1 MNHNY and CDR2 SVGAGI come from the germline V gene (reference sequence). CDR3 amino acids: CASSLRQVANTGELFF. CDR3 nucleotide sequence: TGTGCCAGCAGTTTACGACAGGTGGCGAACACCGGGGAGCTGTTTTTT.

This clone was counted once. V gene TRBV2 combines with J gene TRBJ2-1; D is unresolved. V gave up 8 bases and J gave up 5 bases, with 16 bases separating them. The CDR3 is 14 residues long. Germline lookup yields CDR1 SNHLY and CDR2 FYNNEI. The CDR3 nucleotides are TGTGCCAGCCGTCGATCCCACACACACAATGAGCAGTTCTTC. This encodes CASRRSHTHNEQFF.

The rearrangement joins TRBV9 to TRBJ2-1, with D perhaps matching TRBD1 (6 bases). Germline CDR1 and CDR2: SGDLS and YYNGEE. The CDR3 is 12 residues long. The V end was cut by 6 bases, the J end by 3 bases, with 7 bases between. CDR3 nucleotides: TGTGCCAGCAACAGGGACTACAATGAGCAGTTCTTC. Translation gives CASNRDYNEQFF.

The V gene is TRBV28, the J gene TRBJ2-2; 7 nucleotides align to TRBD2. Germline V gene lookup returns CDR1 MDHEN and CDR2 SYDVKM. This CDR3 spans 15 amino acids. With V trimmed by 6 bases and J by 2 bases, 6 bases remained unmatched. The CDR3 bases are TGTGCCAGCAGCCCAGTAGCGGGCAACACCGGGGAGCTGTTTTTT. It specifies CASSPVAGNTGELFF. Using reference TRBV28 and TRBJ2-2 for the parts outside the CDR3, the full variable domain is DVKVTQSSRYLVKRTGEKVFLECVQDMDHENMFWYRQDPGLGLRLIYFSYDVKMKEKGDIPEGYSVSREKKERFSLILESASTNQTSMYLCASSPVAGNTGELFFGEGSRLTVL.

With regard to this clone: The junction does not match germline at one end; this may be a read error. J is TRBJ2-2 and V is TRBV29-1; D perhaps matches TRBD2 (5 bases). The CDR3 is 14 residues long. The germline V gene has CDR1 SQVTM and CDR2 ANQGSEA. In nucleotides, the CDR3 is TGCAGCCCCCGGGTGGGCTTGCGACACCGGGGAGCTGTTTTT. It is translated as CSPRVGLRHRGAVF.